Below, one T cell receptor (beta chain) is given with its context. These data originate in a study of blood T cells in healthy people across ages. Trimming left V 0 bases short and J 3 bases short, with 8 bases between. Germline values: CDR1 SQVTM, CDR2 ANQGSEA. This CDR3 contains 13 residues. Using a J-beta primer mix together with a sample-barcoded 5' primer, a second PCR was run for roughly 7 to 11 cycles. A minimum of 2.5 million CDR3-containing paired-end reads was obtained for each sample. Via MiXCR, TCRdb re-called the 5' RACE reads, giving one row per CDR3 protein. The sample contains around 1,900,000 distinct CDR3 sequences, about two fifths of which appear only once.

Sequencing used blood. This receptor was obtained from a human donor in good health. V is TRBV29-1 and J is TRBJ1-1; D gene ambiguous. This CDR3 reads CSVEDDKYTEAFF. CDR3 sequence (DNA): TGCAGCGTTGAAGACGACAAATACACTGAAGCTTTCTTT.